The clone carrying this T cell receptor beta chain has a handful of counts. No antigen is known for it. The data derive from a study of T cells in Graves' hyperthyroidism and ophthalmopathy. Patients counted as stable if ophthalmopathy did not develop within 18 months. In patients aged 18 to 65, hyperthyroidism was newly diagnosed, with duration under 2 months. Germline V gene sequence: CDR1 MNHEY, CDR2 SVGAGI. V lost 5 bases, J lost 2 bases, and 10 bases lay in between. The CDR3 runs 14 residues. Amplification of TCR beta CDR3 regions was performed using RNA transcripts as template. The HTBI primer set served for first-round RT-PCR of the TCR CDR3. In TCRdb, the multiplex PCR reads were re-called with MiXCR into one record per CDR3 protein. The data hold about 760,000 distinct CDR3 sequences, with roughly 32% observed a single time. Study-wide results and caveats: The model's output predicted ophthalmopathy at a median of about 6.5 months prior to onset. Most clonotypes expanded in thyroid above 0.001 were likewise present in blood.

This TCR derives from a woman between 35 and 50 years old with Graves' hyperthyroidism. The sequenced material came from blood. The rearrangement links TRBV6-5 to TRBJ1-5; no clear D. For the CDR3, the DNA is TGTGCCAGCAGTCACCTTGATGGCAATCAGCCCCAGCATTTT. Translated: CASSHLDGNQPQHF.